One sample yielded the 23 T cell receptor beta chains listed below, sequenced in a study of T cell repertoires in cytomegalovirus infection. These receptors have no known antigen. MiXCR, applied by TCRdb to the reads, yields one record per CDR3 protein. The sample shows 350,000 to 400,000 distinct CDR3 sequences, approximately 35% of them seen only once. Sequenced here: cultured PBMCs, sampled from culture after CMV antigen stimulation. These receptors all come from a human donor in good health (CMV status not recorded). Some clones in this sample may be carry-over from other donors' samples.

V usage is TRBV5-4 and J usage is TRBJ1-4; weak D call: TRBD1 (5 bases). V was shortened by 5 bases and J by 5 bases, with 13 bases between the two germline ends. The CDR3 totals 14 residues. From germline, CDR1 is SGHNT and CDR2 YYREEE (reference sequence). The CDR3 reads CASSLTVRNEKLFF. The CDR3 DNA is TGTGCCAGCAGTTTGACAGTTAGAAATGAAAAACTGTTTTTT.

The chain has TRBV20-1 and TRBJ2-5; D gene ambiguous. CDR3 length: 12 residues. The V gene's germline CDR1 is DFQATT and CDR2 SNEGSKA (reference sequence). The V and J ends lost 3 bases and 3 bases respectively, with 8 bases between them. The CDR3 coding sequence is TGCAGTGCTAGTGGGCGGAAAGAGACCCAGTACTTC. Amino acid sequence: CSASGRKETQYF.

This clonotype was observed many times. The V call is TRBV19, the J call TRBJ2-2, with unresolved D. The CDR3 length is 15 residues. Germline V gene data show CDR1 as LNHDA and CDR2 as SQIVND (reference sequence). The V end was cut by 6 bases, the J end by 5 bases, with 16 bases between. The CDR3 reads CASSFLERTTGELFF. The DNA of the CDR3 is TGTGCCAGTAGCTTTTTGGAGCGCACGACCGGGGAGCTGTTTTTT.

V gene TRBV19 combines with J gene TRBJ1-2; TRBD1 agrees at 9 bases. The CDR3 totals 15 residues. The J segment lost 7 bases and the V segment lost 3 bases, leaving 9 bases of the junction unmatched. Germline CDR1 and CDR2: LNHDA and SQIVND (reference sequence). For the CDR3, the DNA is TGTGCCAGTAGTATCCCGAAACAGGGGGCGGGTGGCTACACCTTC. It yields the protein CASSIPKQGAGGYTF.

V is TRBV12-3 or TRBV12-4 and J is TRBJ2-1, with 8 bases lining up with TRBD2. CDR3 size: 16 residues. V was clipped by 3 bases and J by 7 bases; unmatched bases: 11. In DNA, the CDR3 is TGTGCCAGCAGTTTCGCCCGGGGGGGGGGAGAAAATGAGCAGTTCTTC. It yields the protein CASSFARGGGENEQFF.

This clonotype has a handful of counts. The chain employs TRBV4-1 and TRBJ2-2, with 9 bases that match TRBD1. CDR1 is MGHRA and CDR2 is YSYEKL in the germline V gene. The CDR3 totals 17 residues. Trimming cost V 0 bases and J 4 bases; bases outside gene matches: 6. Here the CDR3 reads CASSQDRAQGATGELFF. As DNA, the CDR3 is TGCGCCAGCAGCCAAGATAGGGCACAGGGGGCCACCGGGGAGCTGTTTTTT.

The chain is built from TRBV7-9 and TRBJ2-4; D is possibly TRBD1 (5 bases). Germline CDR1 reads SEHNR; CDR2 reads FQNEAQ (reference sequence). This CDR3 contains 15 residues. The ends were cut back, 4 bases at V and 4 bases at J, with 14 bases in the middle. The CDR3 loop reads CASSYSITGKNIQYF. In DNA, the CDR3 is TGTGCCAGCAGCTACAGCATTACAGGAAAAAACATTCAGTACTTC.

This clonotype has just a few counts. This chain connects TRBV19 to TRBJ1-5, with D possibly being TRBD1 (5 bases). The CDR3 contains 14 residues. Trimming took off 4 bases at V and 7 bases at J, with 14 bases between the two ends. CDR1 and CDR2 from the germline V gene are LNHDA and SQIVND (reference sequence). The CDR3 loop is CASSNIGGRQPQHF. CDR3 sequence (DNA): TGTGCCAGTAGTAATATTGGGGGGAGACAGCCCCAGCATTTT.

This clonotype came up a few times. The chain uses TRBV28 and TRBJ2-7; TRBD2 aligns across 8 bases. V lost 8 bases and J lost 4; bases outside the gene matches: 10. This CDR3 region has 14 residues. Looked up from germline, CDR1 is MDHEN and CDR2 is SYDVKM. The CDR3 DNA is TGTGCCAGCTACTCCGGGACTAGGAGGTACGAGCAGTACTTC. Its protein is CASYSGTRRYEQYF.

The chain links TRBV28 to TRBJ2-4; D is ambiguous. Deletions cut 5 bases from V and 0 bases from J, with 8 bases between. CDR1 is MDHEN, CDR2 SYDVKM, per germline. The CDR3 has 14 amino acids. In DNA, the CDR3 is TGTGCCAGCAGTCGAGGTCTAGCCAAAAACATTCAGTACTTC. It translates to CASSRGLAKNIQYF.

There are many counts of this clonotype. V gene TRBV6-4 combines with J gene TRBJ2-3, with TRBD1 matching 7 bases. This CDR3 is built from 14 residues. Germline lookup yields CDR1 MRHNA and CDR2 SNTAGT. With V trimmed by 5 bases and J by 6 bases, 8 bases remained unmatched. Written as DNA, the CDR3 is TGTGCCAGCAGTACTACAGGGGTATCGGATACGCAGTATTTT. Amino acids: CASSTTGVSDTQYF.

In this sample, this clonotype turned up many times. The genes are TRBV7-2 and TRBJ2-5; D is perhaps TRBD2 (5 bases). This CDR3 is built from 15 residues. V lost 1 base and J 4 bases, leaving 13 bases between the germline ends. The germline CDR1 and CDR2 sequences are SGHTA and FQGNSA. CDR3 in DNA: TGTGCCAGCAGCTTAGATTCCTTCGCGGGAGAGACCCAGTACTTC. It translates to CASSLDSFAGETQYF.

This chain uses TRBV7-2 with TRBJ1-5, with D unclear. Trimming took 1 base from V and 7 from J, leaving 8 bases between them. Germline CDR1 is SGHTA and CDR2 is FQGNSA. There are 13 residues in the CDR3. CDR3 DNA sequence: TGTGCCAGCAGCTTAGAGATGTACCAGCCCCAGCATTTT. This encodes CASSLEMYQPQHF.

This clonotype has more than one count but fewer than ten. This chain connects TRBV4-2 to TRBJ1-2; D may be TRBD1 (6 bases). This CDR3 comprises 15 residues. From germline, CDR1 is LGHNA and CDR2 YNFKEQ. V lost 0 bases to trimming and J lost 4 bases, with 12 bases between them. CDR3 protein: CASSQDIGQSYGYTF. CDR3 nucleotides: TGTGCCAGCAGCCAAGATATCGGACAGAGCTATGGCTACACCTTC.

This clonotype occurred many times. V gene TRBV7-2 combines with J gene TRBJ1-5, with unresolved D. The CDR3 consists of 15 residues. Germline V gene sequence: CDR1 SGHTA, CDR2 FQGNSA. V shed 1 base and J shed 6 bases, with 13 bases lying between them. The CDR3: CASSLDLGGVQPQHF. The CDR3 DNA reads as TGTGCCAGCAGCTTAGATCTGGGAGGCGTTCAGCCCCAGCATTTT. The whole variable domain, remainder taken from reference TRBV7-2 and TRBJ1-5, is GAGVSQSPSNKVTEKGKDVELRCDPISGHTALYWYRQSLGQGLEFLIYFQGNSAPDKSGLPSDRFSAERTGGSVSTLTIQRTQQEDSAVYLCASSLDLGGVQPQHFGDGTRLSIL.

The V call is TRBV28, the J call TRBJ2-5; possible D gene TRBD1, 6 bases. Germline lookup yields CDR1 MDHEN and CDR2 SYDVKM. The CDR3 is made up of 12 amino acids. Trimming took off 8 bases at V and 5 bases at J, with 12 bases between the two ends. CDR3 protein: CASRQARETQYF. For the CDR3, the DNA is TGTGCCAGCCGACAGGCCCGGGAGACCCAGTACTTC. Complete variable domain (other parts from reference TRBV28 and TRBJ2-5): DVKVTQSSRYLVKRTGEKVFLECVQDMDHENMFWYRQDPGLGLRLIYFSYDVKMKEKGDIPEGYSVSREKKERFSLILESASTNQTSMYLCASRQARETQYFGPGTRLLVL.

This clonotype has just a few counts. The CDR3: CSARDRRTETQYF. DNA of the CDR3: TGCAGTGCTAGGGACAGGCGAACGGAGACCCAGTACTTC. The chain recombines TRBV20-1 with TRBJ2-5, with 7 nucleotides matching TRBD1. Germline CDR1 DFQATT, CDR2 SNEGSKA (reference sequence). J was trimmed by 5 bases and V by 3 bases; bases with no gene match: 6. The length of the CDR3 is 13 residues.

This sequence joins TRBV7-8 and TRBJ2-1, with D perhaps TRBD2 (6 bases). The V and J ends lost 0 bases and 7 bases respectively, with 16 bases between them. CDR1 and CDR2 (germline): SGHVS, FQNEAQ. The CDR3 loop spans 16 amino acids. In nucleotides, the CDR3 is TGTGCCAGCAGCTTAGCGCGGGGTACTCCTGGGAATGAGCAGTTCTTC. Its protein product is CASSLARGTPGNEQFF.

This clonotype has just a few counts. The chain links TRBV7-2 to TRBJ2-1; D is perhaps TRBD2 (6 bases). CDR1 is SGHTA, CDR2 FQGNSA, per germline. This CDR3 region has 21 residues. The germline V and J ends were trimmed by 5 bases and 7 bases, with 36 bases remaining between them. CDR3 loop: CASSHWDFLKSKPPRLNEQFF. The DNA of the CDR3 is TGTGCCAGCAGCCATTGGGACTTCCTCAAATCGAAACCACCCAGACTTAATGAGCAGTTCTTC.

This clonotype was seen more than once but under ten times. The rearrangement joins TRBV19 to TRBJ2-7; D is unclear. The germline gives CDR1 LNHDA, CDR2 SQIVND (reference sequence). The V gene lost 1 base and the J gene lost 2 bases, with 6 bases spanning the gap. The CDR3 is 13 residues long. The CDR3 region is CASSIVSTYEQYF. CDR3 bases: TGTGCCAGTAGTATAGTATCGACCTACGAGCAGTACTTC.

V is TRBV5-1 and J is TRBJ1-6, with 10 bases fitting TRBD1. After removal of 7 bases from V and 6 bases from J, the junction contained 4 bases not matched to a gene. This CDR3 is built from 14 residues. Per germline, CDR1 SGHRS and CDR2 YFSETQ. The chain's CDR3 is CASAGTGVNSPLHF. CDR3 sequence (DNA): TGCGCCAGCGCCGGGACAGGGGTTAATTCACCCCTCCACTTT.

The chain links TRBV6-1 to TRBJ2-7; the match to TRBD1 covers 9 bases. V lost 8 bases to trimming and J lost 9 bases; unmatched junction nucleotides: 11. The CDR3 is 13 amino acids. Germline V lookup: CDR1 MNHNS, CDR2 SASEGT. CDR3 DNA: TGTGCCAGCTCAGGGACAGGGAGGGACTGGCAGTACGTC. Translated, it gives CASSGTGRDWQYV.

The CDR3 sequence is CASSSGLGNQPQHF. The CDR3 DNA reads TGTGCCAGCAGCTCCGGGTTGGGGAATCAGCCCCAGCATTTT. This chain joins TRBV7-2 and TRBJ1-5; no reliable D call. CDR3 length equals 14 residues. V was cut by 4 bases and J by 4 bases, with 11 bases left in between. Germline V CDR1 and CDR2: SGHTA, FQGNSA. The variable domain in full, with the rest retrieved from reference TRBV7-2 and TRBJ1-5, is GAGVSQSPSNKVTEKGKDVELRCDPISGHTALYWYRQSLGQGLEFLIYFQGNSAPDKSGLPSDRFSAERTGGSVSTLTIQRTQQEDSAVYLCASSSGLGNQPQHFGDGTRLSIL.